The rows below give T cell receptor beta chains drawn from one sample of a study of blood T cells in healthy people across ages. In TCRdb, the 5' RACE reads were re-called with MiXCR into one record per CDR3 protein. Of approximately 780,000 distinct CDR3 sequences listed, roughly 25% are singletons. Another study also made use of these data, one on T cells of mothers and their children.

Sequencing used blood. The receptors originated from a boy aged 5-17 years in good health. Both conserved end residues are part of each CDR3. Fields, in order: clone size, CDR3 length, V gene, D gene, J gene, CDR3 DNA, CDR3 protein. The D gene is left open where the match is weak. The size entry is marked missing in some rows and otherwise reads once, few, many or a size class.

>few|14|TRBV12-3/TRBV12-4|.|TRBJ1-1
TGTGCCAGCAGTTTAGTTGCAGGGAACGCTGAAGCTTTCTTT
CASSLVAGNAEAFF
>.|18|TRBV20-1|.|TRBJ1-5
TGCAGTGCTAGAGACCGGGGGAACTCTGCCCTCTACAATCAGCCCCAGCATTTT
CSARDRGNSALYNQPQHF
>.|14|TRBV12-3/TRBV12-4|.|TRBJ2-6
TGTGCCAGCCTTCAAGGCTCTGGGGCCAACGTCCTGACTTTC
CASLQGSGANVLTF
>few|17|TRBV7-8|.|TRBJ1-5
TGTGCCAGCAGCTCAGCCATAGGGGGGCTGAGCAATCAGCCCCAGCATTTT
CASSSAIGGLSNQPQHF
>.|16|TRBV6-1|TRBD2|TRBJ2-5
TGTGCCAGCAGTGAATCCCCTAGCGGGGGGCAGGAGACCCAGTACTTC
CASSESPSGGQETQYF
>few|12|TRBV12-3/TRBV12-4|.|TRBJ1-4
TGTGCCAGCAGCCGGGGACGGGTGGGACTGTTTTTT
CASSRGRVGLFF
>.|16|TRBV6-4|TRBD2|TRBJ2-7
TGTGCCAGCAGTGAAGTAGCGGGGGCGACGGTCTACGAGCAGTACTTC
CASSEVAGATVYEQYF
>.|15|TRBV11-2|.|TRBJ1-5
TGTGCCAGCAGCCGAAGGGGGGAAGGCAATCAGCCCCAGCATTTT
CASSRRGEGNQPQHF
>.|12|TRBV20-1|TRBD1|TRBJ2-5
TGCAGTGGAGACAGGGGACAAGAGACCCAGTACTTC
CSGDRGQETQYF
>.|15|TRBV4-1|TRBD2|TRBJ2-1
TGCGCCAGCAGCCAGCCGGGACTAGCGGCCCCGGAGCAGTTCTTC
CASSQPGLAAPEQFF
>many|14|TRBV5-1|.|TRBJ2-5
TGCGCCAGCAGCTTCAACGGCGGTGGGGAGACCCAGTACTTC
CASSFNGGGETQYF
>.|18|TRBV5-1|TRBD1|TRBJ1-5
TGCGCCAGCAGCCGCGGCCTCAGGGACAGGGCTAGCAATCAGCCCCAGCATTTT
CASSRGLRDRASNQPQHF
>many|17|TRBV5-1|TRBD1|TRBJ2-5
TGCGCCAGCAGCATCCCTCGACAGGGTGAAGATCAAGAGACCCAGTACTTC
CASSIPRQGEDQETQYF
>few|16|TRBV25-1|TRBD1|TRBJ2-5
TGTGCCAGCAGTGACAAGGGCAGGGGGCTGGTGGAGACCCAGTACTTC
CASSDKGRGLVETQYF
>.|12|TRBV20-1|.|TRBJ1-1
TGCAGTGCTAGAGATTCGGGCACTGAAGCTTTCTTT
CSARDSGTEAFF
>.|16|TRBV12-3/TRBV12-4|.|TRBJ2-3
TGTGCCAGCAGTACTTTCGGGACGGCAGACGGAGATACGCAGTATTTT
CASSTFGTADGDTQYF
>.|15|TRBV30|TRBD2|TRBJ2-3
TGTGCCTGGCACGCCCCGGGACTACGCACAGATACGCAGTATTTT
CAWHAPGLRTDTQYF
>few|13|TRBV14|.|TRBJ1-2
TGTGCCAGCAGCCCTCGGACAGCCTATGGCTACACCTTC
CASSPRTAYGYTF
>.|16|TRBV4-1|TRBD1|TRBJ2-7
TGCGCCAGCAGCCAGATACCTTTCGCGCAGGGGGACGAGCAGTACTTC
CASSQIPFAQGDEQYF
>.|13|TRBV12-3/TRBV12-4|.|TRBJ1-6
TGTGCCAGCAGTTTCCGGCGGGACTCACCCCTCCACTTT
CASSFRRDSPLHF
>few|12|TRBV4-1|TRBD2|TRBJ2-1
TGCGCCAGCAGCCAAGGCGGGGGGGGGCAGTTCTTC
CASSQGGGGQFF
>.|15|TRBV2|.|TRBJ1-2
TGTGCCAGCAGTGAAGGGAGACAGGAATCCTATGGCTACACCTTC
CASSEGRQESYGYTF
>.|10|TRBV27|.|TRBJ1-1
TGTGCCAGCGGAAGCCCTGAAGCTTTCTTT
CASGSPEAFF
>.|15|TRBV27|.|TRBJ2-3
TGTGCCAGCAGTACGACAGTAACTAGCACAGATACGCAGTATTTT
CASSTTVTSTDTQYF
>few|13|TRBV12-5|TRBD1|TRBJ1-1
TGCGCTAGTGGTTTGGCAGGGGGCGGGGAAGCTTTCTTT
CASGLAGGGEAFF
>few|15|TRBV28|.|TRBJ2-3
TGTGCCAGCAGTTCGGCAGGGGGGGACGCAGATACGCAGTATTTT
CASSSAGGDADTQYF
>.|12|TRBV10-3|TRBD1|TRBJ1-2
TGTGCCACTCTGAAGGGGGCGGATGGCTACACCTTC
CATLKGADGYTF
>.|14|TRBV7-2|TRBD1|TRBJ2-7
TGTGCCAGCAGCTTCCGGGACAGGCGCGCCGAGCAGTACTTC
CASSFRDRRAEQYF
>.|15|TRBV10-2|TRBD1|TRBJ2-4
TGCGCCAGCAGTCATGGACAGGGGGCGGCGGACATTCAGTACTTC
CASSHGQGAADIQYF
>few|19|TRBV9|.|TRBJ2-3
TGTGCCAGCAGCCCAGAGGGGAGACTAGGCAAATCCCGACCTGATACGCAGTATTTT
CASSPEGRLGKSRPDTQYF
>few|15|TRBV3-1|TRBD2|TRBJ2-5
TGTGCCAGCAGCTCGCTCGGGCTAGCGGGCGAGACCCAGTACTTC
CASSSLGLAGETQYF
>.|15|TRBV12-3/TRBV12-4|TRBD2|TRBJ2-7
TGTGCCAGCAGGCTTACAACTAGCGCGGCCTACGAGCAGTACTTC
CASRLTTSAAYEQYF